These T cell receptor beta chains were read from a single sample in a study of control samples from healthy donors and cancer patients. Repertoires were generated with immunoSEQ multiplex PCR, while TCRdb's copy carries only in-frame clones and drops some. The repertoire holds about 160,000 clones, with about 94% as singletons. Sequencing was done on a sample of blood. These TCRs come from a woman aged 40 to 50 in good health. CDR3s include the opening cysteine and the closing phenylalanine or tryptophan. The order of the fields is V gene, D gene, clone size, J gene, CDR3 protein, CDR3 DNA. D genes are given only for firm matches. Size is stated for part of the rows, as once, few or many counts, or as a class when the clone is expanded.

v_gene: TRBV7-3; d_gene: .; abundance: .; j_gene: TRBJ2-2; CDR3aa: CASNLDSGIGELFF; CDR3nt: TGTGCCAGCAACTTGGATAGCGGAATCGGGGAGCTGTTTTTT
v_gene: TRBV6-5; d_gene: TRBD1; abundance: .; j_gene: TRBJ1-1; CDR3aa: CASSPEGAWTEAFF; CDR3nt: TGTGCCAGCAGTCCCGAGGGGGCTTGGACTGAAGCTTTCTTT
v_gene: TRBV29-1; d_gene: TRBD2; abundance: .; j_gene: TRBJ2-7; CDR3aa: CSVVDSGTNYEQYF; CDR3nt: TGCAGCGTTGTGGACTCCGGGACTAACTACGAGCAGTACTTC
v_gene: TRBV2; d_gene: .; abundance: .; j_gene: TRBJ2-7; CDR3aa: CASSEGGDEQYF; CDR3nt: TGTGCCAGCAGTGAAGGGGGGGACGAGCAGTACTTC
v_gene: TRBV5-5; d_gene: TRBD1; abundance: .; j_gene: TRBJ2-3; CDR3aa: CASRPTGTVPSTDTQYF; CDR3nt: TGTGCCAGCAGGCCCACCGGGACAGTCCCTAGCACAGATACGCAGTATTTT
v_gene: TRBV18; d_gene: TRBD2; abundance: .; j_gene: TRBJ2-1; CDR3aa: CASSQRPTSGAYNEQFF; CDR3nt: TGTGCCAGCTCACAAAGACCGACTAGCGGGGCCTACAATGAGCAGTTCTTC
v_gene: TRBV7-2; d_gene: .; abundance: .; j_gene: TRBJ2-1; CDR3aa: CASSLAGGPMNEQFF; CDR3nt: TGTGCCAGCAGCTTAGCGGGGGGGCCTATGAATGAGCAGTTCTTC
v_gene: TRBV7-2; d_gene: .; abundance: .; j_gene: TRBJ1-3; CDR3aa: CASSLARVGAHGNTIYF; CDR3nt: TGTGCCAGCAGCTTAGCACGCGTGGGGGCTCATGGAAACACCATATATTTT
v_gene: TRBV2; d_gene: .; abundance: .; j_gene: TRBJ1-4; CDR3aa: CASRTTATNEKLFF; CDR3nt: TGTGCCAGCAGGACGACAGCAACTAATGAAAAACTGTTTTTT
v_gene: TRBV7-8; d_gene: .; abundance: .; j_gene: TRBJ1-3; CDR3aa: CASSLSSIGNTIYF; CDR3nt: TGTGCCAGCAGCTTATCCTCTATTGGAAACACCATATATTTT
v_gene: TRBV18; d_gene: .; abundance: .; j_gene: TRBJ1-4; CDR3aa: CASSPRTGPGINEKLFF; CDR3nt: TGTGCCAGCTCACCACGAACAGGGCCGGGGATTAATGAAAAACTGTTTTTT
v_gene: TRBV5-4; d_gene: .; abundance: .; j_gene: TRBJ2-7; CDR3aa: CASSLSELRDEQYF; CDR3nt: TGTGCCAGCAGCTTGAGTGAGCTCCGGGACGAGCAGTACTTC
v_gene: TRBV11-2; d_gene: .; abundance: .; j_gene: TRBJ1-1; CDR3aa: CASSLRGLMNTEAFF; CDR3nt: TGTGCCAGCAGCTTGAGGGGGTTGATGAACACTGAAGCTTTCTTT
v_gene: TRBV5-1; d_gene: .; abundance: .; j_gene: TRBJ1-1; CDR3aa: CASSLVRNPQNTEAFF; CDR3nt: TGCGCCAGCAGCTTGGTTCGTAATCCTCAGAACACTGAAGCTTTCTTT
v_gene: TRBV19; d_gene: TRBD1; abundance: .; j_gene: TRBJ2-1; CDR3aa: CASSTQGARYNEQFF; CDR3nt: TGTGCCAGTAGTACGCAGGGGGCGCGGTACAATGAGCAGTTCTTC
v_gene: TRBV7-2; d_gene: .; abundance: .; j_gene: TRBJ1-5; CDR3aa: CASSLWAVIGEPQHF; CDR3nt: TGTGCCAGCAGCTTATGGGCGGTAATCGGGGAGCCCCAGCATTTT
v_gene: TRBV19; d_gene: .; abundance: .; j_gene: TRBJ1-1; CDR3aa: CASSTTGYSPNTEAFF; CDR3nt: TGTGCCAGTAGTACAACAGGGTATTCCCCGAACACTGAAGCTTTCTTT
v_gene: TRBV19; d_gene: .; abundance: .; j_gene: TRBJ1-4; CDR3aa: CATNEGSGQLNEKLFF; CDR3nt: TGTGCCACTAATGAAGGGTCCGGACAGCTTAATGAAAAACTGTTTTTT
v_gene: TRBV9; d_gene: .; abundance: .; j_gene: TRBJ2-7; CDR3aa: CASSGQVAYEQYF; CDR3nt: TGTGCCAGCAGCGGACAGGTCGCCTACGAGCAGTACTTC
v_gene: TRBV5-5; d_gene: TRBD1; abundance: .; j_gene: TRBJ1-2; CDR3aa: CASSLTRGQINYGYTF; CDR3nt: TGTGCCAGCAGCTTGACACGGGGACAGATTAACTATGGCTACACCTTC
v_gene: TRBV6-1; d_gene: .; abundance: .; j_gene: TRBJ1-1; CDR3aa: CASSEAQGTEAFF; CDR3nt: TGTGCCAGCAGTGAAGCGCAGGGAACTGAAGCTTTCTTT
v_gene: TRBV5-6; d_gene: TRBD1; abundance: .; j_gene: TRBJ1-1; CDR3aa: CASSGQGYTEAFF; CDR3nt: TGTGCCAGCAGCGGACAGGGCTACACTGAAGCTTTCTTT
v_gene: TRBV10-1; d_gene: .; abundance: .; j_gene: TRBJ2-7; CDR3aa: CASSRDHKTEQYF; CDR3nt: TGCGCCAGCAGTAGGGACCATAAAACCGAGCAGTACTTC
v_gene: TRBV18; d_gene: .; abundance: .; j_gene: TRBJ2-5; CDR3aa: CASSGESGQETQYF; CDR3nt: TGTGCCAGCTCAGGGGAGTCAGGACAAGAGACCCAGTACTTC
v_gene: TRBV4-3; d_gene: .; abundance: once; j_gene: TRBJ1-5; CDR3aa: CASSQDIGQPQHF; CDR3nt: TGCGCCAGCAGCCAAGATATAGGGCAGCCCCAGCATTTT